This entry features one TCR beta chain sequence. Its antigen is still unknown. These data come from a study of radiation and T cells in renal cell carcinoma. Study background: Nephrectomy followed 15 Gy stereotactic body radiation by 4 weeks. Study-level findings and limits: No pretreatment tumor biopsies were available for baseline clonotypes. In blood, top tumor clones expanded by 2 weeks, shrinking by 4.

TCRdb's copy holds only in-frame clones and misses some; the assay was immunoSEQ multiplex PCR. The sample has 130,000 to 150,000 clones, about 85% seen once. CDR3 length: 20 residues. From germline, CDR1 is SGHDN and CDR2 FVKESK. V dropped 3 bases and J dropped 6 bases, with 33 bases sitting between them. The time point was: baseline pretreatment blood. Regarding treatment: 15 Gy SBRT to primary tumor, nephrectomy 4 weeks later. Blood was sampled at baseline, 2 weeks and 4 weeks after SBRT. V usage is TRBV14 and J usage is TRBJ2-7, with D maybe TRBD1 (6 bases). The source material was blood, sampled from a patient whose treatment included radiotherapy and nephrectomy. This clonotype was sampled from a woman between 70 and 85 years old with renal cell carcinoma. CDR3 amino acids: CASSHTTRQAGPRYLGEQYF. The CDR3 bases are TGTGCCAGCAGCCACACTACCCGACAGGCCGGCCCCCGCTACCTAGGCGAGCAGTACTTC.